This T cell receptor (beta chain) originates from a study of blood T cell repertoires in COVID-19. This CDR3 has 14 amino acids. Looked up from germline, CDR1 is LGHNA and CDR2 is YNFKEQ. The V end lost 3 bases, the J end lost 2 bases, and 10 bases lay between the germline ends. Sequenced by immunoSEQ multiplex PCR; TCRdb stores in-frame clones only, minus some. Of 120,000 to 150,000 clones in the sample, around 90% are singletons; the top ten hold approximately 2.4%. The Seattle patients joined while their infection was active and were tracked longitudinally afterward. The rearrangement links TRBV4-2 to TRBJ1-1; no reliable D call. The TCR originated in a human donor with COVID-19, enrolled during active disease. The donor label of this sample is uncertain. The material sequenced was peripheral blood. The CDR3 is CASSHDTSNTEAFF. The CDR3 coding sequence is TGTGCCAGCAGCCACGACACCAGTAACACTGAAGCTTTCTTT.